The next 24 T cell receptor beta chains were all read from a single sample in a study of a mutant IDH1 vaccine in newly diagnosed glioma. Their cognate antigens are unknown. TCRdb's copy holds only in-frame clones and misses some; the assay was immunoSEQ multiplex PCR. The profile shows about 32,000 clones, around 82% of them singletons. The time point here: week 11, during vaccination. Vaccine doses each comprised 300 ug of mutant IDH1 20-mer peptide, with topical imiquimod. Sequencing was performed on PBMCs, taken from a glioma patient whose treatment included an IDH1 peptide vaccine. The receptors derive from a man aged 25 to 40 with glioma.

The chain links TRBV6-1 to TRBJ2-7; either TRBD1 or TRBD2 may supply D (5 bases each). CDR3 length equals 15 residues. Germline CDR1 is MNHNS and CDR2 is SASEGT. The ends were cut back, 5 bases at V and 5 bases at J, with 19 bases in the middle. DNA for the CDR3: TGTGCCAGCAGTTCTCAGGGAACGGACTTCAACGAGCAGTACTTC. Protein product: CASSSQGTDFNEQYF.

The chain combines TRBV2 with TRBJ2-5, with D unresolved. The CDR3 spans 13 residues. The ends were cut back, 4 bases at V and 2 bases at J, with 8 bases in the middle. The V gene's germline CDR1 is SNHLY and CDR2 FYNNEI. The DNA for the CDR3 is TGTGCCAGCAGTGCAGACACACAAGAGACCCAGTACTTC. Encoded protein: CASSADTQETQYF.

The chain is built from TRBV23-1 and TRBJ2-1; D is possibly TRBD2 (5 bases). TRBV23-1 is an ORF for which the function is uncertain. The CDR3 spans 17 residues. The germline V and J ends were trimmed by 4 bases and 2 bases, with 18 bases remaining between them. The CDR3 loop is CASSLQLLDGTYNEQFF. In DNA form, the CDR3 reads TGCGCCAGCAGTCTACAACTCTTGGACGGGACCTACAATGAGCAGTTCTTC.

The V and J genes are TRBV10-3 and TRBJ2-5; D is ambiguous. The CDR3 covers 13 residues. Germline CDR1 is ENHRY and CDR2 is SYGVKD. V lost 5 bases and J lost 2, with 9 bases in between. This CDR3 is CAISPGSQETQYF. The CDR3 nucleotides read TGTGCCATCAGTCCCGGAAGTCAAGAGACCCAGTACTTC.

The chain carries TRBV30 and TRBJ1-4; 9 positions match TRBD1. The germline gives CDR1 GTSNPN, CDR2 SVGIG (reference sequence). This CDR3 has 13 residues. J gave up 3 bases and V 5 bases, and 1 base lay outside the gene matches. Here the CDR3 reads CAWGQGPNEKLFF. For the CDR3, the DNA is TGTGCCTGGGGACAGGGGCCTAATGAAAAACTGTTTTTT.

The chain links TRBV19 to TRBJ1-5; D may be TRBD1 (5 bases). V lost 4 bases to trimming and J lost 1 base, with 8 bases between them. Germline loops: CDR1 LNHDA, CDR2 SQIVND (reference sequence). The CDR3 is 14 amino acids. The CDR3 spells CASSTRASNQPQHF. The CDR3 DNA sequence: TGTGCCAGTAGTACCAGGGCAAGCAATCAGCCCCAGCATTTT. Using reference TRBV19 and TRBJ1-5 for the parts outside the CDR3, the full variable domain is DGGITQSPKYLFRKEGQNVTLSCEQNLNHDAMYWYRQDPGQGLRLIYYSQIVNDFQKGDIAEGYSVSREKKESFPLTVTSAQKNPTAFYLCASSTRASNQPQHFGDGTRLSIL.

This rearrangement joins TRBV29-1 to TRBJ1-1, with 7 bases identical to TRBD1. This CDR3 comprises 13 residues. Germline loops: CDR1 SQVTM, CDR2 ANQGSEA. The V segment lost 7 bases and the J segment 0 bases; nucleotides outside the gene matches: 5. CDR3 sequence (DNA): TGCAGCGCAACCGGGACAGTGAACACTGAAGCTTTCTTT. Residues: CSATGTVNTEAFF.

The gene calls are TRBV6-1 and TRBJ2-5; tentative D call: TRBD2 (5 bases). The CDR3 loop spans 13 amino acids. CDR1 is MNHNS, CDR2 SASEGT, per germline. V was trimmed by 3 bases and J by 2 bases, leaving 7 bases between them. The CDR3 reads CASSDWRQETQYF. The DNA for the CDR3 is TGTGCCAGCAGTGACTGGAGGCAAGAGACCCAGTACTTC.

The chain joins TRBV7-6 to TRBJ2-7, with 11 bases aligning to TRBD2. This CDR3 region has 16 residues. V lost 5 bases, J lost 5 bases, and 11 bases stayed unmatched. Germline lookup yields CDR1 SGHVS and CDR2 FNYEAQ. The CDR3 protein is CASSHGLTSGTNEQYF. CDR3 nucleotides: TGTGCCAGCAGCCACGGGCTGACTAGCGGGACCAACGAGCAGTACTTC. Drawing the rest from reference TRBV7-6 and TRBJ2-7, the complete variable domain is GAGVSQSPRYKVTKRGQDVALRCDPISGHVSLYWYRQALGQGPEFLTYFNYEAQQDKSGLPNDRFSAERPEGSISTLTIQRTEQRDSAMYRCASSHGLTSGTNEQYFGPGTRLTVT.

The chain links TRBV10-1 to TRBJ1-6; D remains ambiguous. Trimming took 7 bases from V and 6 from J, leaving 10 bases between them. This CDR3 region has 13 residues. Germline CDR1 is WNHNN and CDR2 is SYGVQD (reference sequence). CDR3 region: CASTPTRNSPLHF. The CDR3 bases are TGCGCCAGCACCCCGACTCGTAATTCACCCCTCCACTTT.

The gene calls are TRBV7-2 and TRBJ2-3; the D gene could be TRBD1 or TRBD2 (6 bases each). V was clipped by 5 bases and J by 2 bases, with 20 bases between them. CDR1 SGHTA and CDR2 FQGNSA come from the germline V gene. The CDR3 loop spans 17 amino acids. CDR3 DNA sequence: TGTGCCAGCAGCCCTAGGGGGGACGGTGTCTTCACAGATACGCAGTATTTT. Its protein product is CASSPRGDGVFTDTQYF.

This sequence joins TRBV30 and TRBJ2-2; no firm D call. V lost 0 bases, J lost 7 bases, and 6 bases lay in between. Germline CDR1 is GTSNPN and CDR2 is SVGIG (reference sequence). CDR3 length: 12 amino acids. The CDR3 sequence: CAWSVEFGELFF. CDR3 DNA: TGTGCCTGGAGTGTAGAGTTCGGGGAGCTGTTTTTT.

The chain carries TRBV2 and TRBJ2-7, with unresolved D. V gave up 7 bases and J gave up 3 bases, with 13 bases separating them. Per germline, CDR1 SNHLY and CDR2 FYNNEI. CDR3 length equals 13 residues. The CDR3 DNA is TGTGCCAGCACTGCTCCACATGTCTACGAGCAGTACTTC. It translates to CASTAPHVYEQYF.

V usage is TRBV6-4 and J usage is TRBJ1-6; tentatively, D is TRBD1 (6 bases). Looked up from germline, CDR1 is MRHNA and CDR2 is SNTAGT. CDR3 length: 15 residues. V lost 2 bases and J lost 6, with 11 bases in between. CDR3 sequence (DNA): TGTGCCAGCAGTGACGGGGGCTTGGGTAATTCACCCCTCCACTTT. It encodes CASSDGGLGNSPLHF.

The CDR3 DNA reads as TGCGCCAGCAGCTTGAATGGTCAGTCCTACACTGAAGCTTTCTTT. Protein: CASSLNGQSYTEAFF. The chain carries TRBV5-1 and TRBJ1-1; D uncertain. Germline loops: CDR1 SGHRS, CDR2 YFSETQ. The CDR3 contains 15 residues. Trimming stripped 1 base from V and 3 bases from J, with 13 bases between. Supplemented by reference TRBV5-1 and TRBJ1-1, the full variable domain reads KAGVTQTPRYLIKTRGQQVTLSCSPISGHRSVSWYQQTPGQGLQFLFEYFSETQRNKGNFPGRFSGRQFSNSRSEMNVSTLELGDSALYLCASSLNGQSYTEAFFGQGTRLTVV.

The chain links TRBV11-3 to TRBJ2-7; 9 positions agree with TRBD1. Germline loops: CDR1 SGHNT, CDR2 YENEEA. This CDR3 is built from 15 residues. The V gene end was trimmed by 1 base and the J gene end by 5 bases; junction bases not matched to a gene: 6. The CDR3 DNA sequence: TGTGCCAGCAGCTTAGGGGGACAGGGACGGCACGAGCAGTACTTC. This codes for CASSLGGQGRHEQYF.

CDR3 in amino acids: CASSAGAAGNTIYF. CDR3 bases: TGTGCCAGCAGTGCAGGGGCGGCTGGAAACACCATATATTTT. V and J are TRBV6-1 and TRBJ1-3, with a tentative D call TRBD1 (6 bases). Deletions cut 4 bases from V and 2 bases from J, with 9 bases between. The CDR3 has 14 residues. Germline CDR1 reads MNHNS; CDR2 reads SASEGT.

This chain links TRBV7-7 with TRBJ2-1; D gene unclear. This CDR3 contains 13 residues. The germline CDR1 and CDR2 sequences are SSHAT and FNYEAQ (reference sequence). The V gene lost 6 bases and the J gene lost 8 bases, with 14 bases spanning the gap. CDR3 DNA sequence: TGTGCCAGCAGTCCCAAGGGTGGGTATGAGCAGTTCTTC. Protein: CASSPKGGYEQFF.

The chain has TRBV29-1 and TRBJ1-2; 7 bases line up with TRBD1. With 2 bases clipped from V and 8 bases from J, the junction kept 14 bases outside the gene matches. Germline CDR1 reads SQVTM; CDR2 reads ANQGSEA. The CDR3 is 15 amino acids. This CDR3 reads CSVELLGQPYVGYTF. The CDR3 coding sequence is TGCAGCGTTGAATTATTGGGACAGCCCTATGTGGGCTACACCTTC.

The chain couples TRBV5-8 to TRBJ2-5, with 8 bases that match TRBD2. This CDR3 region has 17 residues. Per the germline V gene, CDR1 is SGHTS and CDR2 is YDEGEE. The V segment lost 2 bases and the J segment 0 bases; nucleotides outside the gene matches: 9. The DNA of the CDR3 is TGTGCCAGCAGCTTATTCGCGGGGGGCGTATACCAAGAGACCCAGTACTTC. Translation gives CASSLFAGGVYQETQYF.

V is TRBV7-9 and J is TRBJ2-7, with 8 bases that match TRBD1. This CDR3 is 16 amino acids long. Trimming cost V 4 bases and J 3 bases; bases outside gene matches: 11. Germline lookup yields CDR1 SEHNR and CDR2 FQNEAQ (reference sequence). The CDR3 spells CASSSLAGQGVYEQYF. Here the CDR3 DNA reads TGTGCCAGCAGCTCCCTTGCAGGACAGGGTGTCTACGAGCAGTACTTC.

V is TRBV2 and J is TRBJ2-5; D is tentatively TRBD1 or TRBD2 (5 bases each). The CDR3 runs to 15 residues. V was cut by 8 bases and J by 4 bases, with 20 bases left in between. Germline V gene data show CDR1 as SNHLY and CDR2 as FYNNEI. The CDR3 region is CASPPPGPLGETQYF. In DNA, the CDR3 is TGTGCCAGCCCTCCTCCGGGACCCTTAGGAGAGACCCAGTACTTC.

This clone appeared a few times. The chain links TRBV5-1 to TRBJ2-2; TRBD1 agrees at 7 bases. V lost 4 bases, J lost 4 bases, and 10 bases stayed unmatched. Per the germline V gene, CDR1 is SGHRS and CDR2 is YFSETQ. The CDR3 runs 16 residues. DNA of the CDR3: TGCGCCAGCAGCCCGGGACAGCCAATCCTCACCGGGGAGCTGTTTTTT. As protein: CASSPGQPILTGELFF.

This clone was detected a few times. The V and J genes are TRBV30 and TRBJ1-2; TRBD1 agrees at 8 bases. The CDR3 runs 14 residues. Trimming at V came to 3 bases and at J to 5 bases, leaving 8 bases not matched to a gene. Germline values: CDR1 GTSNPN, CDR2 SVGIG (reference sequence). The CDR3 DNA reads as TGTGCCTGGAGATTACAGGGGGAGGGGTATGGCTACACCTTC. Protein: CAWRLQGEGYGYTF.